The clone carrying this TCR beta chain was detected a few times. Its matching antigen is unknown. The junction and the germline gene differ at one end; a read error may be behind it. TCRdb used MiXCR to reprocess the 5' RACE reads, holding one entry per CDR3 protein. The sample shows about 50,000 distinct CDR3 sequences, roughly 13% of them seen only once. The source of the sample is a study of early T cells in non-severe SARS-CoV-2 infection. Study observations and caveats: The VDJdb matching leaned toward anti-spike CD8 responses and overlooked private and CD4 specificities.

The CDR3 length is 18 residues. Germline CDR1 is PRHDT and CDR2 is FYEKMQ (reference sequence). This clonotype was obtained from an adult who was a healthcare worker with PCR-confirmed SARS-CoV-2 infection or an uninfected control (not recorded which). Input material: whole blood. The chain is built from TRBV13 and TRBJ1-3, with D tentatively TRBD1 (5 bases). CDR3 in DNA: TGTGCCGGCAGCCCACCGGGGCAGAGACTGTACTCTGGAAACACCATATATTTT. It codes for CAGSPPGQRLYSGNTIYF.